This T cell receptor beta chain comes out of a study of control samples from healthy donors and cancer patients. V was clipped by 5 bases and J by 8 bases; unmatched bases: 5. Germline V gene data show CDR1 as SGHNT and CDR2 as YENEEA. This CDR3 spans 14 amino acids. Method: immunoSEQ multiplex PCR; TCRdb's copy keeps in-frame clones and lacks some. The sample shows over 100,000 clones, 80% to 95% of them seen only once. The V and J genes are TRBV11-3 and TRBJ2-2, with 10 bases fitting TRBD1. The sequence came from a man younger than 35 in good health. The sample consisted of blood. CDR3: CASSGDRGRGELFF. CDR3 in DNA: TGTGCCAGCAGCGGGGACAGGGGTCGAGGGGAGCTGTTTTTT.